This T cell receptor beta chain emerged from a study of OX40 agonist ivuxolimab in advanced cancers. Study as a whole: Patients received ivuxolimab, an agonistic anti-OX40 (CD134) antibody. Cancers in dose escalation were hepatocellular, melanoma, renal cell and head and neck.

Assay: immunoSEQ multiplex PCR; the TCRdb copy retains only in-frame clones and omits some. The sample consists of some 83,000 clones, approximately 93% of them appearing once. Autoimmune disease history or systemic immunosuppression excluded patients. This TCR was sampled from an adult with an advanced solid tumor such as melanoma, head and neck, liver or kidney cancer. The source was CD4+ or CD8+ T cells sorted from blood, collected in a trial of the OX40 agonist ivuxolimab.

The CDR3 reads CASSTSGGDDTDTQYF. The CDR3 coding sequence is TGTGCCAGTAGTACTAGCGGGGGGGATGACACAGATACGCAGTATTTT. J is TRBJ2-3 and V is TRBV19; TRBD2 matches at 12 bases. This CDR3 has 16 amino acids. CDR1 is LNHDA and CDR2 is SQIVND in the germline V gene (reference sequence). With V trimmed by 4 bases and J by 2 bases, 4 bases remained unmatched.